The 19 T cell receptor beta chains in this list originate from one sample, sequenced in a study of blood T cells in healthy people across ages. The authors ran a second PCR of about 6 to 11 cycles using a sample-barcoded 5' primer and a J-beta primer mix. TCRdb fed the 5' RACE reads into MiXCR, producing one record per CDR3 protein. There are some 1.5 million distinct CDR3 sequences in the sample; roughly 27% occur only once, and 7.7% lies in the top ten. Sequencing used blood. These receptors were collected from a woman in her twenties or thirties in good health.

This clonotype was seen a handful of times. The rearrangement uses TRBV20-1 and TRBJ2-3; either TRBD1 or TRBD2 may supply D (5 bases each). Germline V lookup: CDR1 DFQATT, CDR2 SNEGSKA (reference sequence). This CDR3 has 14 residues. Trimming stripped 5 bases from V and 3 bases from J, with 15 bases between. This chain's CDR3 is CSALGTGGTDTQYF. CDR3 DNA sequence: TGCAGTGCTCTTGGGACGGGCGGGACAGATACGCAGTATTTT.

This clonotype was detected once. The rearrangement uses TRBV20-1 and TRBJ1-2; tentatively, D is TRBD1 (5 bases). This CDR3 region has 15 residues. CDR1 is DFQATT and CDR2 is SNEGSKA in the germline V gene (reference sequence). V was cut by 5 bases and J by 4 bases, with 20 bases left in between. This chain's CDR3 is CSAAIREVSSYGYTF. The DNA of the CDR3 is TGCAGTGCTGCCATCAGGGAGGTTTCGAGCTATGGCTACACCTTC.

This clonotype was counted between two and nine times. J is TRBJ2-5 and V is TRBV5-1, with D perhaps TRBD2 (5 bases). This CDR3 spans 16 amino acids. V was shortened by 4 bases and J by 1 base, with 17 bases between the two germline ends. Per germline, CDR1 SGHRS and CDR2 YFSETQ. CDR3 loop: CASSRQEVGAQETQYF. CDR3 sequence (DNA): TGCGCCAGCAGCCGCCAGGAGGTGGGAGCCCAAGAGACCCAGTACTTC.

This clonotype was seen more than once but under ten times. V is TRBV11-2 and J is TRBJ1-3; D not resolved. The CDR3 contains 11 residues. The germline V and J ends were trimmed by 4 bases and 10 bases, with 8 bases remaining between them. Germline-derived CDR1 and CDR2 are SGHAT and FQNNGV. The CDR3 nucleotides are TGTGCCAGCAGCTCTTTCGGTACCATATATTTT. Translation: CASSSFGTIYF.

The chain is built from TRBV5-1 and TRBJ2-7; D is possibly TRBD2 (6 bases). Germline V gene sequence: CDR1 SGHRS, CDR2 YFSETQ. The V gene lost 5 bases and the J gene lost 3 bases, with 24 bases spanning the gap. This CDR3 spans 17 amino acids. CDR3 coding DNA: TGCGCCAGCAGTCCTACCGGGACTTCCATACCGCTCTACGAGCAGTACTTC. Encoded protein: CASSPTGTSIPLYEQYF.

This clonotype was observed a handful of times. J is TRBJ2-1 and V is TRBV7-9, with D perhaps TRBD1 or TRBD2 (5 bases each). Trimming shortened V by 3 bases and J by 7 bases, and 22 bases separated the two germline ends. The CDR3 contains 17 residues. The V gene's germline CDR1 is SEHNR and CDR2 FQNEAQ (reference sequence). CDR3 DNA: TGTGCCAGCAGCTTGGGACCCAGGGTCGGAGCGGAGAATGAGCAGTTCTTC. It is translated as CASSLGPRVGAENEQFF.

This chain connects TRBV28 to TRBJ2-7; D assignment may be TRBD1 or TRBD2 (5 bases each). The CDR3 totals 14 residues. V dropped 6 bases and J dropped 7 bases, with 19 bases sitting between them. Per the germline V gene, CDR1 is MDHEN and CDR2 is SYDVKM. CDR3 residues: CASSPPERGREQYF. CDR3 coding DNA: TGTGCCAGCAGCCCCCCCGAGAGGGGACGGGAGCAGTACTTC. The full variable domain, with the rest looked up from reference TRBV28 and TRBJ2-7, is DVKVTQSSRYLVKRTGEKVFLECVQDMDHENMFWYRQDPGLGLRLIYFSYDVKMKEKGDIPEGYSVSREKKERFSLILESASTNQTSMYLCASSPPERGREQYFGPGTRLTVT.

This clonotype was observed at least ten times. This rearrangement joins TRBV29-1 to TRBJ2-5; maybe TRBD1 (6 bases). Germline CDR1 and CDR2: SQVTM and ANQGSEA. The CDR3 is 15 amino acids. V was cut by 5 bases and J by 0 bases, with 16 bases left in between. The CDR3 DNA reads as TGCAGCGTTCCAACAGGGAAGGGGTACCAAGAGACCCAGTACTTC. Its protein product is CSVPTGKGYQETQYF. The variable domain in full, completed from reference TRBV29-1 and TRBJ2-5, reads SAVISQKPSRDICQRGTSLTIQCQVDSQVTMMFWYRQQPGQSLTLIATANQGSEATYESGFVIDKFPISRPNLTFSTLTVSNMSPEDSSIYLCSVPTGKGYQETQYFGPGTRLLVL.

J is TRBJ2-3 and V is TRBV12-3 or TRBV12-4; 9 bases are a match to TRBD1. With 6 bases clipped from V and 2 bases from J, the junction kept 6 bases outside the gene matches. The CDR3 extends over 15 amino acids. CDR3 bases: TGTGCCAGCAGCCAGACAGGGGGTGTCACAGATACGCAGTATTTT. Its translation: CASSQTGGVTDTQYF.

The genes are TRBV12-3 or TRBV12-4 and TRBJ2-3, with D hard to call. The V gene lost 3 bases and the J gene lost 3 bases, with 13 bases spanning the gap. The CDR3 runs 15 residues. The DNA for the CDR3 is TGTGCCAGCAGTTTTCGGCGGAGTGGAACAGATACGCAGTATTTT. Its protein is CASSFRRSGTDTQYF.

For this clonotype: A junction end diverges from the germline sequence, so it may reflect a read error. V usage is TRBV5-5 and J usage is TRBJ2-1; 10 positions match TRBD1. The CDR3 extends over 14 amino acids. Per the germline V gene, CDR1 is SGHKS and CDR2 is YYEKEE (reference sequence). The CDR3 sequence: CASSWGTGDNGQFF. DNA of the CDR3: TGTGCCAGCAGCTGGGGGACAGGGGACAATGGGCAGTTCTTC. Together with reference TRBV5-5 and TRBJ2-1, the CDR3 gives the full variable domain: DAGVTQSPTHLIKTRGQQVTLRCSPISGHKSVSWYQQVLGQGPQFIFQYYEKEERGRGNFPDRFSARQFPNYSSELNVNALLLGDSALYLCASSWGTGDNGQFFGPGTRLTVL.

This clonotype was observed a few times. This rearrangement joins TRBV20-1 to TRBJ1-2, with 7 positions matching TRBD1. Germline loops: CDR1 DFQATT, CDR2 SNEGSKA (reference sequence). The length of the CDR3 is 13 residues. The V segment lost 4 bases and the J segment 4 bases; nucleotides outside the gene matches: 6. The CDR3 nucleotides read TGCAGTGCTACTAGACAGGGCCCCTATGGCTACACCTTC. It yields the protein CSATRQGPYGYTF.

The V call is TRBV5-1, the J call TRBJ2-7; D possibly uses TRBD1 or TRBD2 (5 bases each). V lost 4 bases, J lost 0 bases, and 17 bases lay in between. The CDR3 is 16 amino acids. CDR1 is SGHRS, CDR2 YFSETQ, per germline. The CDR3 loop is CASSPTTGLSSYEQYF. The CDR3 region has the DNA TGCGCCAGCAGCCCGACTACGGGGCTCAGCTCCTACGAGCAGTACTTC. Complete variable domain (other parts from reference TRBV5-1 and TRBJ2-7): KAGVTQTPRYLIKTRGQQVTLSCSPISGHRSVSWYQQTPGQGLQFLFEYFSETQRNKGNFPGRFSGRQFSNSRSEMNVSTLELGDSALYLCASSPTTGLSSYEQYFGPGTRLTVT.

On this clonotype: This likely comes from a read error, as the CDR3 has no conserved phenylalanine or tryptophan at its end. The chain uses TRBV20-1 and TRBJ1-1; no clear D gene. Germline-derived CDR1 and CDR2 are DFQATT and SNEGSKA (reference sequence). The CDR3 contains 14 residues. V was trimmed by 0 bases and J by 2 bases, leaving 10 bases between them. CDR3 DNA sequence: TGCAGTGCTAGAGAGCAGCTGCTCAACACTGAAGCTTTCGTT. As protein: CSAREQLLNTEAFV.

The chain carries TRBV7-9 and TRBJ2-3; D gene unclear. In germline, CDR1 is SEHNR, CDR2 FQNEAQ (reference sequence). This CDR3 spans 12 amino acids. V lost 2 bases and J 8 bases, leaving 8 bases between the germline ends. In DNA form, the CDR3 reads TGTGCCAGCAGCTTACTGGTGGGTACGCAGTATTTT. Protein: CASSLLVGTQYF.

This chain connects TRBV4-3 to TRBJ1-5; 9 nucleotides agree with TRBD1. The CDR3 contains 15 residues. V shed 3 bases, J shed 7 bases, and the junction held 7 bases outside the gene matches. Germline CDR1 LGHNA, CDR2 YSLEER. CDR3 DNA: TGCGCCAGCAGCCAGTCCGGGACAGGGCGCCAGCCCCAGCATTTT. This sequence encodes CASSQSGTGRQPQHF.

This clonotype was counted between two and nine times. The J gene is TRBJ2-5, the V gene TRBV27; tentatively, D is TRBD2 (5 bases). The CDR3 has 16 amino acids. Trimming removed 4 bases from V and 2 bases from J, with 17 bases in between. Per germline, CDR1 MNHEY and CDR2 SMNVEV (reference sequence). CDR3 coding DNA: TGTGCCAGCAGTTCTCGTCTGCCCGGGGATCAAGAGACCCAGTACTTC. Translated: CASSSRLPGDQETQYF.

This clonotype was seen a handful of times. The rearrangement links TRBV30 to TRBJ2-3; weak D call: TRBD2 (6 bases). Germline V CDR1 and CDR2: GTSNPN, SVGIG (reference sequence). The CDR3 is made up of 14 amino acids. V dropped 3 bases and J dropped 0 bases, with 10 bases sitting between them. CDR3 nucleotides: TGTGCCTGGAGACCAGGGACTAGCACAGATACGCAGTATTTT. It translates to CAWRPGTSTDTQYF.

This clonotype was picked up a small number of times. The V and J genes are TRBV7-9 and TRBJ1-6; no firm D call. Germline V gene lookup returns CDR1 SEHNR and CDR2 FQNEAQ (reference sequence). CDR3 length equals 15 residues. V was shortened by 5 bases and J by 4 bases, with 12 bases between the two germline ends. The CDR3 DNA follows: TGTGCCAGCAGCCCTGACCTAAATTATAATTCACCCCTCCACTTT. Translation gives CASSPDLNYNSPLHF. The complete variable domain, with remaining parts taken from reference TRBV7-9 and TRBJ1-6, reads DTGVSQNPRHKITKRGQNVTFRCDPISEHNRLYWYRQTLGQGPEFLTYFQNEAQLEKSRLLSDRFSAERPKGSFSTLEIQRTEQGDSAMYLCASSPDLNYNSPLHFGNGTRLTVT.